The 3 T cell receptor beta chains below were found in one sample sequenced in a study of T cell changes during pregnancy in multiple sclerosis. Profiled with immunoSEQ multiplex PCR; TCRdb holds only in-frame clones, not every one. Here the sample spans over 50,000 clones, 90% being singletons. This specimen was peripheral blood, taken in the first trimester of pregnancy. These receptors came from a female donor in good health, enrolled as a control in a pregnancy study.

On this clone: Compared with germline, one end of the junction differs, possibly owing to a read error. This chain uses TRBV27 with TRBJ1-3; D is uncertain. Per the germline V gene, CDR1 is MNHEY and CDR2 is SMNVEV (reference sequence). CDR3 length: 14 residues. The CDR3 region is CASSSQTSGSTIYF. The CDR3 DNA follows: TGTGCCAGCAGTTCACAGACCTCTGGAAGCACCATATATTTT.

The chain couples TRBV19 to TRBJ1-1; 7 bases fit TRBD1. This CDR3 region has 16 residues. Per the germline V gene, CDR1 is LNHDA and CDR2 is SQIVND (reference sequence). V was clipped by 5 bases and J by 8 bases; unmatched bases: 17. The CDR3 DNA sequence: TGTGCCAGTAGTTACAATGAACAGGGGCCAGGGAAGGAAGCTTTCTTT. Protein sequence: CASSYNEQGPGKEAFF.

The table lists this clone with a few counts. The chain uses TRBV29-1 and TRBJ1-1; 9 positions agree with TRBD1. Germline V lookup: CDR1 SQVTM, CDR2 ANQGSEA. This CDR3 region has 14 residues. Losses at the gene ends were 4 bases for V and 3 bases for J; bases not matched to a gene: 6. DNA for the CDR3: TGCAGCGTTGTGAGACAGGGGGTAGACACTGAAGCTTTCTTT. As protein: CSVVRQGVDTEAFF.